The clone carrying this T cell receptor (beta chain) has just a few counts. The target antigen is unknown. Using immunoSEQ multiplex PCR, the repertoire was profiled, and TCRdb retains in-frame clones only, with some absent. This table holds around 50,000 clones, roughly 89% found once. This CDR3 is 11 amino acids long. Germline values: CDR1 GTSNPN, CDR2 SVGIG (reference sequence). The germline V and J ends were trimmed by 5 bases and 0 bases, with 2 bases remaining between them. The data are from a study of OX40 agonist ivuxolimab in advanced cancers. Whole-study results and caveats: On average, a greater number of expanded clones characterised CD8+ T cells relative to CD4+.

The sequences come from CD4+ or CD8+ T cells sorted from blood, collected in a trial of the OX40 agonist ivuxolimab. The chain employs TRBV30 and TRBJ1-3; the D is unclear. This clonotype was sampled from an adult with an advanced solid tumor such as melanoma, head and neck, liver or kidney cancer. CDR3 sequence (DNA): TGTGCCTGGTTCTCTGGAAACACCATATATTTT. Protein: CAWFSGNTIYF.